Each of the 21 T cell receptor beta chains below was sequenced from the same sample in a study of blood T cell repertoires in COVID-19. The repertoire was sequenced with immunoSEQ multiplex PCR; TCRdb's copy has only in-frame clones and lacks some. The table lists some 370,000 clones, around 87% of them singletons, with about 6.8% in the top ten. The sequencing sample was made of peripheral blood. All receptors derive from a man aged 18 to 30 with active or convalescent COVID-19.

The chain employs TRBV19 and TRBJ2-1; 11 nucleotides agree with TRBD1. Trimming removed 6 bases from V and 5 bases from J; junction bases left unmatched: 6. The CDR3 totals 15 residues. Per germline, CDR1 LNHDA and CDR2 SQIVND (reference sequence). CDR3 nucleotides: TGTGCCAGTAGAGCGGGACAGGGGGGCAACAATGAGCAGTTCTTC. Encoded protein: CASRAGQGGNNEQFF.

J is TRBJ1-3 and V is TRBV2; D is uncertain. CDR1 is SNHLY and CDR2 is FYNNEI in the germline V gene. V dropped 6 bases and J dropped 9 bases, with 15 bases sitting between them. This CDR3 spans 13 amino acids. The CDR3 DNA is TGTGCCAGCAGATACGATTCCTGGCTCACCATATATTTT. This translates into CASRYDSWLTIYF.

CDR3 coding DNA: TGTGCCAGCAGCCCCCGACAGGGCCATGAGCAGTTCTTC. This translates into CASSPRQGHEQFF. This rearrangement joins TRBV7-2 to TRBJ2-1, with TRBD1 identical over 7 bases. The germline V gene encodes CDR1 SGHTA and CDR2 FQGNSA. V gave up 5 bases and J gave up 8 bases; unmatched junction bases: 6. The CDR3 loop spans 13 amino acids. Combining the CDR3 with reference TRBV7-2 and TRBJ2-1 gives the whole variable domain GAGVSQSPSNKVTEKGKDVELRCDPISGHTALYWYRQSLGQGLEFLIYFQGNSAPDKSGLPSDRFSAERTGGSVSTLTIQRTQQEDSAVYLCASSPRQGHEQFFGPGTRLTVL.

This clone has just one count. The chain employs TRBV7-2 and TRBJ2-5; D not resolved. Trimming took off 1 base at V and 4 bases at J, with 10 bases between the two ends. Per the germline V gene, CDR1 is SGHTA and CDR2 is FQGNSA. There are 14 residues in the CDR3. CDR3 sequence: CASSLVRKGETQYF. The CDR3 coding sequence is TGTGCCAGCAGCTTAGTCAGGAAAGGAGAGACCCAGTACTTC.

The rearrangement joins TRBV3-1 (or the pseudogene TRBV3-2) to TRBJ2-7; D is undetermined. V was clipped by 7 bases and J by 4 bases, with 8 bases between them. CDR3 length: 11 amino acids. Germline V CDR1 and CDR2: LGHDT, YNNKEL (reference sequence). CDR3 sequence reads: CASTAGYEQYF. DNA of the CDR3: TGTGCCAGCACTGCAGGATACGAGCAGTACTTC.

This chain joins TRBV14 and TRBJ1-6; 9 bases match TRBD1. The V segment lost 2 bases and the J segment 7 bases; nucleotides outside the gene matches: 24. The CDR3 length is 22 residues. Germline V gene data show CDR1 as SGHDN and CDR2 as FVKESK. The CDR3 coding sequence is TGTGCCAGCAGCCAAAGATTCGTCCCCACAGGGGGCATGGTCGAGGTAAATTCACCCCTCCACTTT. It translates to CASSQRFVPTGGMVEVNSPLHF.

The CDR3 loop reads CASSPPEFGNEQFF. The CDR3 DNA reads TGTGCCAGCAGCCCCCCGGAGTTTGGCAATGAGCAGTTCTTC. This chain links TRBV28 with TRBJ2-1; D gene ambiguous. Germline CDR1 and CDR2: MDHEN and SYDVKM. V was clipped by 6 bases and J by 6 bases, with 15 bases between them. CDR3 length: 14 amino acids.

The rearrangement links TRBV14 to TRBJ1-4; perhaps TRBD1 as D (5 bases). The CDR3 has 16 amino acids. Trimming took off 3 bases at V and 6 bases at J, with 17 bases between the two ends. Germline V CDR1 and CDR2: SGHDN, FVKESK. The CDR3 here is CASSHVRGGFDEKLFF. The CDR3 region has the DNA TGTGCCAGCAGCCATGTGAGGGGAGGGTTTGATGAAAAACTGTTTTTT.

This chain joins TRBV10-3 and TRBJ2-7; 13 nucleotides line up with TRBD2. The V gene's germline CDR1 is ENHRY and CDR2 SYGVKD. The J segment lost 6 bases and the V segment lost 5 bases, leaving 4 bases of the junction unmatched. The CDR3 spans 14 residues. The CDR3 loop reads CAISPGLAGSEQYF. The CDR3 DNA sequence: TGTGCCATCAGTCCGGGACTAGCGGGGTCCGAGCAGTACTTC.

This sequence joins TRBV21-1 and TRBJ1-1; the table's D call, TRBD1, has no DNA check behind it. TRBV21-1 is deemed a pseudogene. The CDR3 is 14 residues long. CDR3 nucleotides: TGTGCCAGCAGCAAAGGACAGATGAACACTGAAGCTTTCTTT. This translates into CASSKGQMNTEAFF.

A single count supports this clone. CDR3 amino acids: CASSQEAGRFYEQYF. DNA for the CDR3: TGCGCCAGCAGCCAAGAGGCAGGGCGTTTCTACGAGCAGTACTTC. This chain joins TRBV4-1 and TRBJ2-7; perhaps TRBD1 as D (5 bases). The V and J ends lost 0 bases and 3 bases respectively, with 12 bases between them. The CDR3 sequence is 15 residues long. Germline V gene sequence: CDR1 MGHRA, CDR2 YSYEKL.

The chain is built from TRBV10-1 and TRBJ2-7; D unresolved. V was clipped by 4 bases and J by 4 bases, with 5 bases between them. The germline V gene has CDR1 WNHNN and CDR2 SYGVQD (reference sequence). The CDR3 length is 11 residues. This CDR3 reads CASSVLYEQYF. The CDR3, as DNA: TGCGCCAGCAGTGTCCTTTACGAGCAGTACTTC.

The J gene is TRBJ2-3, the V gene TRBV11-2; 7 bases line up with TRBD2. The V gene end was trimmed by 6 bases and the J gene end by 0 bases; junction bases not matched to a gene: 9. The length of the CDR3 is 16 residues. The germline CDR1 and CDR2 sequences are SGHAT and FQNNGV. The CDR3 nucleotides read TGTGCCAGCAGTTTATTCGGGAGGACTAGCACAGATACGCAGTATTTT. Its translation is CASSLFGRTSTDTQYF.

The J gene is TRBJ2-3, the V gene TRBV7-3; TRBD2 agrees at 13 bases. This CDR3 contains 17 residues. Losses at the gene ends were 2 bases for V and 6 bases for J; bases not matched to a gene: 8. Germline V gene data show CDR1 as SGHTA and CDR2 as FQGTGA. Here the CDR3 DNA reads TGTGCCAGCAGCTTATCCCGACTAGCGGGGGGTCGGGATACGCAGTATTTT. It codes for CASSLSRLAGGRDTQYF.

This chain uses TRBV6-2 or TRBV6-3 with TRBJ2-5; 9 bases are shared with TRBD2. Looked up from germline, CDR1 is MNHEY and CDR2 is SVGEGT. The ends lost 5 bases at V and 5 bases at J; junction bases unmatched: 12. This CDR3 comprises 16 residues. The CDR3 nucleotides read TGTGCCAGCAGTAGTATTTTGGCGGGGGGGCTTGAGACCCAGTACTTC. Amino acid sequence: CASSSILAGGLETQYF.

V is TRBV24-1 and J is TRBJ1-5; a possible D gene is TRBD1 (6 bases). Germline CDR1 KGHDR, CDR2 SFDVKD. The V end lost 7 bases, the J end lost 0 bases, and 12 bases lay between the germline ends. The CDR3 extends over 15 amino acids. The CDR3 DNA sequence: TGTGCCACCAGCGAGGGACACGTTAGCAATCAGCCCCAGCATTTT. Encoded protein: CATSEGHVSNQPQHF.

The V gene is TRBV6-4, the J gene TRBJ2-1, with 15 bases identical to TRBD2. The CDR3 totals 17 residues. Germline CDR1 is MRHNA and CDR2 is SNTAGT. With V trimmed by 3 bases and J by 10 bases, 10 bases remained unmatched. Here the CDR3 DNA reads TGTGCCAGCAGTGAGTCCCCCGGGACTAGCGGGGGGCCGGAGCAGTTCTTC. This codes for CASSESPGTSGGPEQFF.

As for this clone: At one of its ends the junction is not consistent with the germline gene, which may arise from a read error. This chain uses TRBV14 with TRBJ1-2, with 11 bases matching TRBD1. Germline CDR1 SGHDN, CDR2 FVKESK. This CDR3 spans 14 amino acids. This CDR3 reads CASNQKDRGHGYTF. The CDR3 DNA sequence: TGTGCCAGCAACCAAAAGGACAGGGGGCATGGCTACACCTTC.

V is TRBV2 and J is TRBJ2-4, with 7 bases fitting TRBD1. The length of the CDR3 is 19 residues. J gave up 1 base and V 5 bases, and 17 bases lay outside the gene matches. CDR1 and CDR2 from the germline V gene are SNHLY and FYNNEI. The CDR3 region is CASSPRQGILVMAKNIQYF. The CDR3 DNA reads TGTGCCAGCAGTCCAAGACAGGGCATACTCGTGATGGCCAAAAACATTCAGTACTTC.

The genes are TRBV29-1 and TRBJ2-7, with 10 nucleotides matching TRBD1. V shed 2 bases and J 7 bases; nucleotides not matched to a gene: 2. This CDR3 has 12 amino acids. From germline, CDR1 is SQVTM and CDR2 ANQGSEA. CDR3 nucleotide sequence: TGCAGCGTTGAACGGACAGGGGGAGAGCAGTACTTC. Its protein is CSVERTGGEQYF.

Concerning this clone itself: At one of its ends the junction is not consistent with the germline gene, which may arise from a read error. This chain joins TRBV15 and TRBJ2-7; D is possibly TRBD2 (5 bases). The germline gives CDR1 LNHNV, CDR2 YYDKDF (reference sequence). This CDR3 has 15 residues. The CDR3 DNA follows: TGTGCCACCAGCAGAGTCCTGGCAGGAGACTACAAGCAGTACTTC. Translating it yields CATSRVLAGDYKQYF.